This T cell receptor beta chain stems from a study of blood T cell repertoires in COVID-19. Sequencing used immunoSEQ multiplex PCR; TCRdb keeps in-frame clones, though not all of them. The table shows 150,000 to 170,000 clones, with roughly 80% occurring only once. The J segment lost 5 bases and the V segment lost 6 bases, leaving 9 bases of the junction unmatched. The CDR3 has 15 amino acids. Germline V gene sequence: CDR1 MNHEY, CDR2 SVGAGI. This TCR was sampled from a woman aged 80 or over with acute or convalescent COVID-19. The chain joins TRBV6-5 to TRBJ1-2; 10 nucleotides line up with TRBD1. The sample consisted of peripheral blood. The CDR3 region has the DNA TGTGCCAGCAGCGCCGGACAGGGGGGATGGTATGGCTACACCTTC. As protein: CASSAGQGGWYGYTF.